Only one count was recorded for the clone carrying this TCR beta chain. The antigen is not known. The data stem from a study of post-analysis software for immune sequencing data. TCR beta cDNA libraries included unique molecular identifiers. TCRdb fed the PCR reads into MiXCR, producing one record per CDR3 protein. The data contain a few hundred thousand distinct CDR3 sequences, 30% to 45% of them singletons. Points from the study as a whole: Five TRBV segments, including TRBV5-6, TRBV5-1 and TRBV20-1, were more frequent in patients than controls.

Trimming cost V 3 bases and J 1 base; bases outside gene matches: 5. The length of the CDR3 is 16 residues. CDR1 is WNHNN and CDR2 is SYGVQD in the germline V gene (reference sequence). This TCR was sampled from a girl aged 2-9 years with multiple sclerosis. The rearrangement uses TRBV10-1 and TRBJ2-3; 9 bases are shared with TRBD2. The sample consisted of blood. CDR3 region: CASSDFSGGRTDTQYF. The DNA of the CDR3 is TGCGCCAGCAGTGACTTTAGCGGGGGCCGCACAGATACGCAGTATTTT.